Shown below are 27 T cell receptor beta chains from a single sample sequenced in a study of OX40 agonist ivuxolimab in advanced cancers. The protocol was immunoSEQ multiplex PCR, while the TCRdb copy is restricted to in-frame clones and leaves out a portion. Of approximately 70,000 clones in the sample, around nine tenths were seen once. The source material was CD4+ or CD8+ T cells sorted from blood, sampled in a trial of the OX40 agonist ivuxolimab. The receptors stem from an adult with an advanced solid tumor such as melanoma, head and neck, liver or kidney cancer.

The chain joins TRBV7-6 to TRBJ2-4, with D uncertain. The CDR3 is 14 amino acids. CDR1 and CDR2 from the germline V gene are SGHVS and FNYEAQ. V dropped 3 bases and J dropped 0 bases, with 6 bases sitting between them. The CDR3 is CASSLWGAKNIQYF. The CDR3 DNA is TGTGCCAGCAGCTTGTGGGGAGCCAAAAACATTCAGTACTTC.

The rearrangement joins TRBV25-1 to TRBJ2-1; D is perhaps TRBD1 or TRBD2 (5 bases each). CDR3 length: 16 amino acids. The germline CDR1 and CDR2 sequences are MGHDK and SYGVNS. The V end lost 2 bases, the J end lost 6 bases, and 17 bases lay between the germline ends. DNA of the CDR3: TGTGCCAGCAGTGAACCGGGGACGATTCGTGTCAATGAGCAGTTCTTC. This gives the protein CASSEPGTIRVNEQFF.

The gene calls are TRBV11-2 and TRBJ1-1; possible D gene TRBD1, 5 bases. Germline CDR1 is SGHAT and CDR2 is FQNNGV. This CDR3 comprises 12 residues. V lost 1 base and J lost 7, with 7 bases in between. The CDR3 DNA sequence: TGTGCCAGCAGCTTAGGTAGGGGTGAAGCTTTCTTT. This gives the protein CASSLGRGEAFF. Complete variable domain (other parts from reference TRBV11-2 and TRBJ1-1): EAGVAQSPRYKIIEKRQSVAFWCNPISGHATLYWYQQILGQGPKLLIQFQNNGVVDDSQLPKDRFSAERLKGVDSTLKIQPAKLEDSAVYLCASSLGRGEAFFGQGTRLTVV.

The V gene is TRBV7-2, the J gene TRBJ2-1; D gene unclear. There are 17 residues in the CDR3. Trimming removed 0 bases at V and 1 base at J, with 13 bases between. CDR1 and CDR2 (germline): SGHTA, FQGNSA. The CDR3 sequence is CASSLAFRAGSYNEQFF. CDR3 DNA sequence: TGTGCCAGCAGCTTAGCTTTCCGGGCCGGGTCCTACAATGAGCAGTTCTTC.

V gene TRBV18 combines with J gene TRBJ1-1; D gene ambiguous. The V gene's germline CDR1 is KGHSH and CDR2 LQKENI. V was trimmed by 0 bases and J by 1 base, leaving 9 bases between them. There are 15 residues in the CDR3. Written as DNA, the CDR3 is TGTGCCAGCTCACCACCGGCAACCCCGAACACTGAAGCTTTCTTT. Protein product: CASSPPATPNTEAFF.

V gene TRBV19 combines with J gene TRBJ2-1, with 9 bases identical to TRBD2. J lost 0 bases, V lost 6 bases, and 6 bases had no gene match. CDR1 and CDR2 (germline): LNHDA, SQIVND (reference sequence). CDR3 size: 16 residues. CDR3 loop: CASSRPGLASYNEQFF. CDR3 DNA: TGTGCCAGTAGCAGGCCGGGACTAGCCTCCTACAATGAGCAGTTCTTC.

The chain combines TRBV4-3 with TRBJ2-2; D call uncertain. Trimming shortened V by 2 bases and J by 6 bases, and 10 bases separated the two germline ends. Germline values: CDR1 LGHNA, CDR2 YSLEER. This CDR3 spans 14 amino acids. The CDR3 sequence: CASSQTRPAGELFF. Here the CDR3 DNA reads TGCGCCAGCAGCCAAACAAGGCCGGCCGGGGAGCTGTTTTTT.

This clone has just one count. The chain employs TRBV18 and TRBJ2-1, with 10 nucleotides matching TRBD2. Germline V gene lookup returns CDR1 KGHSH and CDR2 LQKENI. The CDR3 contains 16 residues. The J segment lost 8 bases and the V segment lost 0 bases, leaving 7 bases of the junction unmatched. CDR3 nucleotide sequence: TGTGCCAGCTCACCACCGATCTCTAGCGGGAGCGATGAGCAGTTCTTC. It translates to CASSPPISSGSDEQFF.

As DNA, the CDR3 is TGTGCCAGCAGCTTATCTAGCGGGAGGGCCTACGAGCAGTACTTC. Its translation: CASSLSSGRAYEQYF. The rearrangement joins TRBV7-2 to TRBJ2-7, with 12 bases identical to TRBD2. The CDR3 runs 15 residues. V dropped 2 bases and J dropped 2; count of bases not matched to a gene: 1. CDR1 and CDR2 from the germline V gene are SGHTA and FQGNSA.

The chain uses TRBV11-2 and TRBJ2-1, with D unresolved. Germline loops: CDR1 SGHAT, CDR2 FQNNGV. V lost 0 bases to trimming and J lost 6 bases, with 6 bases between them. The CDR3 has 13 residues. In nucleotides, the CDR3 is TGTGCCAGCAGCTTAGAGCAACTCAATGAGCAGTTCTTC. It translates to CASSLEQLNEQFF. Combining the CDR3 with reference TRBV11-2 and TRBJ2-1 gives the whole variable domain EAGVAQSPRYKIIEKRQSVAFWCNPISGHATLYWYQQILGQGPKLLIQFQNNGVVDDSQLPKDRFSAERLKGVDSTLKIQPAKLEDSAVYLCASSLEQLNEQFFGPGTRLTVL.

The chain uses TRBV5-4 and TRBJ2-1, with 13 bases matching TRBD2. CDR1 SGHNT and CDR2 YYREEE come from the germline V gene (reference sequence). V lost 4 bases to trimming and J lost 4 bases; unmatched junction nucleotides: 2. This CDR3 region has 15 residues. CDR3 nucleotide sequence: TGTGCCAGCAGCCCACTAGCGGGAGGGTACAATGAGCAGTTCTTC. Protein sequence: CASSPLAGGYNEQFF.

J is TRBJ1-5 and V is TRBV7-9; D call uncertain. The CDR3 is 13 amino acids. V was cut by 1 base and J by 8 bases, with 9 bases left in between. Looked up from germline, CDR1 is SEHNR and CDR2 is FQNEAQ (reference sequence). The CDR3 is CASSLDGEKPQHF. As DNA, the CDR3 is TGTGCCAGCAGCTTAGATGGGGAGAAGCCCCAGCATTTT.

The J gene is TRBJ2-5, the V gene TRBV29-1; D is unresolved. Germline CDR1 SQVTM, CDR2 ANQGSEA. The CDR3 contains 11 residues. V gave up 4 bases and J gave up 3 bases, with 6 bases separating them. CDR3 coding DNA: TGCAGCGTTGGGTATAAAGAGACCCAGTACTTC. Its protein product is CSVGYKETQYF. The variable domain in full, completed from reference TRBV29-1 and TRBJ2-5, reads SAVISQKPSRDICQRGTSLTIQCQVDSQVTMMFWYRQQPGQSLTLIATANQGSEATYESGFVIDKFPISRPNLTFSTLTVSNMSPEDSSIYLCSVGYKETQYFGPGTRLLVL.

The chain couples TRBV12-5 to TRBJ2-5; TRBD1 agrees at 9 bases. The CDR3 contains 19 residues. V lost 6 bases to trimming and J lost 4 bases; unmatched junction nucleotides: 21. Germline CDR1 and CDR2: LGHNT and FRNRAP. The CDR3 spells CASGPTISGTGYSRETQYF. CDR3 nucleotides: TGTGCTAGTGGCCCCACAATCTCGGGGACAGGGTATTCTCGAGAGACCCAGTACTTC.

V gene TRBV5-8 combines with J gene TRBJ1-1; maybe TRBD1 (5 bases). Trimming cost V 1 base and J 4 bases, with 11 bases left between them. Germline CDR1 reads SGHTS; CDR2 reads YDEGEE. The CDR3 length is 14 residues. CDR3 in amino acids: CASSLRGAGTEAFF. The CDR3 DNA sequence: TGTGCCAGCAGCTTGCGAGGGGCCGGCACTGAAGCTTTCTTT.

V and J are TRBV18 and TRBJ2-2; the match to TRBD1 covers 7 bases. The germline CDR1 and CDR2 sequences are KGHSH and LQKENI. The CDR3 is made up of 20 amino acids. Losses at the gene ends were 2 bases for V and 0 bases for J; bases not matched to a gene: 15. The CDR3 loop is CASSPSPGQLKIANTGELFF. The CDR3 coding sequence is TGTGCCAGCTCACCATCGCCGGGACAGCTTAAAATTGCGAACACCGGGGAGCTGTTTTTT.

The chain recombines TRBV9 with TRBJ2-7, with 10 bases fitting TRBD1. In germline, CDR1 is SGDLS, CDR2 YYNGEE. The CDR3 spans 15 residues. V lost 4 bases to trimming and J lost 0 bases; unmatched junction nucleotides: 4. The CDR3 reads CASSWGQGSSYEQYF. Here the CDR3 DNA reads TGTGCCAGCAGCTGGGGACAGGGGAGCTCCTACGAGCAGTACTTC.

The chain employs TRBV7-2 and TRBJ2-4, with D tentatively TRBD1 (5 bases). CDR3 length: 12 amino acids. V lost 3 bases and J lost 12, with 12 bases in between. CDR1 SGHTA and CDR2 FQGNSA come from the germline V gene. The CDR3 protein is CASSLSQGHQYF. The DNA for the CDR3 is TGTGCCAGCAGCTTGTCCCAGGGCCATCAGTACTTC.

This clone was seen a handful of times. The J gene is TRBJ2-2, the V gene TRBV5-1; 7 positions match TRBD2. This CDR3 comprises 18 residues. The germline V gene has CDR1 SGHRS and CDR2 YFSETQ. After removal of 3 bases from V and 2 bases from J, the junction contained 13 bases not matched to a gene. Here the CDR3 reads CASSSSPDSGLNTGELFF. The CDR3, as DNA: TGCGCCAGCAGCTCCTCACCCGACTCGGGACTAAACACCGGGGAGCTGTTTTTT.

On this clone itself: A junction end diverges from the germline sequence, so it may reflect a read error. V and J are TRBV27 and TRBJ2-7, with D perhaps assigned TRBD1 or TRBD2 (5 bases each). This CDR3 comprises 12 residues. Germline lookup yields CDR1 MNHEY and CDR2 SMNVEV (reference sequence). CDR3 region: CASIFDWDGGPF. The CDR3 region has the DNA TGTGCCAGCATTTTTGATTGGGACGGAGGTCCCTTC.

The gene calls are TRBV11-2 and TRBJ1-1; no clear D gene. The germline gives CDR1 SGHAT, CDR2 FQNNGV. The CDR3 is made up of 14 amino acids. Trimming cost V 1 base and J 1 base, with 7 bases left between them. The CDR3 coding sequence is TGTGCCAGCAGCTTAGGACCAGGGAACACTGAAGCTTTCTTT. This codes for CASSLGPGNTEAFF.

The rearrangement joins TRBV10-3 to TRBJ2-3; 7 bases match TRBD2. V was clipped by 4 bases and J by 6 bases; unmatched bases: 4. CDR3 length equals 13 residues. CDR1 and CDR2 from the germline V gene are ENHRY and SYGVKD. The CDR3 DNA is TGTGCCATCAGTGGACTAGCACCCGATACGCAGTATTTT. Translated, it gives CAISGLAPDTQYF.

This clone was seen a few times. The genes are TRBV5-4 and TRBJ2-7; 13 nucleotides match TRBD2. In germline, CDR1 is SGHNT, CDR2 YYREEE (reference sequence). CDR3 length: 17 amino acids. V lost 4 bases to trimming and J lost 5 bases; unmatched junction nucleotides: 12. The CDR3 bases are TGTGCCAGCAGCACGACTAGCGGGAGGACTACCACTCACGAGCAGTACTTC. It specifies CASSTTSGRTTTHEQYF.

This clone showed up just once. V usage is TRBV5-3 and J usage is TRBJ2-3, with 11 bases aligning to TRBD2. TRBV5-3 is an open reading frame, and its role is uncertain. V lost 0 bases and J lost 0; bases outside the gene matches: 12. The CDR3 has 20 amino acids. The CDR3 protein is CARSLARRVTSGKSTDTQYF. The CDR3 bases are TGTGCCAGAAGCTTGGCTCGCCGGGTGACTAGCGGGAAGAGCACAGATACGCAGTATTTT.

This clone was seen only a few times. The chain combines TRBV6-6 with TRBJ2-2, with D possibly being TRBD2 (6 bases). V lost 11 bases and J lost 0, with 10 bases in between. Germline CDR1 MNHNY, CDR2 SVGAGI (reference sequence). The CDR3 contains 13 residues. The CDR3 spells CAGGSSNTGELFF. The CDR3 nucleotides read TGTGCCGGGGGGTCCTCGAACACCGGGGAGCTGTTTTTT.

This chain links TRBV5-6 with TRBJ2-3; possible D gene TRBD2, 6 bases. CDR1 SGHDT and CDR2 YYEEEE come from the germline V gene. V dropped 1 base and J dropped 2 bases, with 14 bases sitting between them. The CDR3 is 16 amino acids. The chain's CDR3 is CASSLTRGGYTDTQYF. The CDR3 coding sequence is TGTGCCAGCAGCTTGACACGGGGAGGATACACAGATACGCAGTATTTT.

V usage is TRBV10-1 and J usage is TRBJ2-1; TRBD2 is a possible D gene (6 bases). CDR1 is WNHNN, CDR2 SYGVQD, per germline (reference sequence). The CDR3 sequence is 13 residues long. Between the trimmed V and J ends, which lost 6 bases and 3 bases, there was a span of 9 bases. The CDR3 protein is CASSAGNYNEQFF. The CDR3 bases are TGCGCCAGCAGCGCGGGGAACTACAATGAGCAGTTCTTC.